This TCR beta chain emerged from a study of shared clonotypes between healthy human individuals. This clone was counted a single time. The table came from immunoSEQ multiplex PCR; TCRdb's copy has only in-frame clones and leaves some out. The table has 980,000 or so clones, 76% seen once. Trimming stripped 1 base from V and 3 bases from J, with 12 bases between. The CDR3 consists of 16 residues. CDR1 and CDR2 (germline): MNHNS, SASEGT. The source of this sequence is a young man in good health. The genes are TRBV6-1 and TRBJ1-4; the D gene is possibly TRBD1 (6 bases). The specimen sequenced was memory CD4+ T cells sorted from blood. Documented subset: CD45RA-negative fraction. CDR3 amino acids: CASSEVMGAANEKLFF. The DNA for the CDR3 is TGTGCCAGCAGTGAAGTGATGGGGGCAGCTAATGAAAAACTGTTTTTT.